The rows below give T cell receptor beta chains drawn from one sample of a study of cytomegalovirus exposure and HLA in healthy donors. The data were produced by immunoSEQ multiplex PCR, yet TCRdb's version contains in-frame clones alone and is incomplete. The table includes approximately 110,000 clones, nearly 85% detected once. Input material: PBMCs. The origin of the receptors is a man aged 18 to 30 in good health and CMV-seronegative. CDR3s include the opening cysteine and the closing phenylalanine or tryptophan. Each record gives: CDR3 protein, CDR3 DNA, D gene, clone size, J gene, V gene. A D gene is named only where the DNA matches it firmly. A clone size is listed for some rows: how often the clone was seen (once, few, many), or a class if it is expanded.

CDR3 protein: CASSATQNSPLHF
CDR3 DNA: TGTGCCAGCAGCGCGACACAGAATTCACCCCTCCACTTT
D gene: .
clone size: .
J gene: TRBJ1-6
V gene: TRBV9

CDR3 protein: CASSLDPGQAPHTF
CDR3 DNA: TGTGCCAGCAGCTTGGATCCGGGACAGGCCCCGCACACCTTC
D gene: TRBD1
clone size: .
J gene: TRBJ1-2
V gene: TRBV7-2

CDR3 protein: CASTPGLAFTGELFF
CDR3 DNA: TGCGCCAGCACCCCGGGACTAGCGTTCACCGGGGAGCTGTTTTTT
D gene: TRBD2
clone size: .
J gene: TRBJ2-2
V gene: TRBV5-1

CDR3 protein: CAWNIAGGTDTQYF
CDR3 DNA: TGTGCCTGGAATATAGCGGGGGGCACAGATACGCAGTATTTT
D gene: TRBD2
clone size: .
J gene: TRBJ2-3
V gene: TRBV30

CDR3 protein: CAISEPGNQPQHF
CDR3 DNA: TGTGCCATCAGTGAGCCAGGGAATCAGCCCCAGCATTTT
D gene: .
clone size: .
J gene: TRBJ1-5
V gene: TRBV10-3

CDR3 protein: CASSLRIHSTYNEQFF
CDR3 DNA: TGTGCCAGCAGCCTTAGGATTCACAGCACCTACAATGAGCAGTTCTTC
D gene: .
clone size: .
J gene: TRBJ2-1
V gene: TRBV7-9

CDR3 protein: CASSETGARTDTQYF
CDR3 DNA: TGTGCCAGCAGTGAAACGGGAGCGCGCACAGATACGCAGTATTTT
D gene: .
clone size: .
J gene: TRBJ2-3
V gene: TRBV2

CDR3 protein: CASSMGAGNTEAFF
CDR3 DNA: TGTGCCAGTAGTATGGGGGCAGGAAACACTGAAGCTTTCTTT
D gene: .
clone size: few
J gene: TRBJ1-1
V gene: TRBV19

CDR3 protein: CAWSVGTGFHEQYF
CDR3 DNA: TGTGCCTGGAGTGTAGGGACAGGGTTTCACGAGCAGTACTTC
D gene: TRBD1
clone size: .
J gene: TRBJ2-7
V gene: TRBV30

CDR3 protein: CAISESNGGEQFF
CDR3 DNA: TGTGCCATCAGTGAGTCGAACGGGGGTGAGCAGTTCTTC
D gene: .
clone size: .
J gene: TRBJ2-1
V gene: TRBV10-3

CDR3 protein: CASSFQGNEQFF
CDR3 DNA: TGCGCCAGCAGCTTCCAGGGGAATGAGCAGTTCTTC
D gene: .
clone size: few
J gene: TRBJ2-1
V gene: TRBV5-1

CDR3 protein: CASSDGQGGNTEAFF
CDR3 DNA: TGTGCCAGCAGTGACGGACAGGGGGGGAACACTGAAGCTTTCTTT
D gene: TRBD1
clone size: .
J gene: TRBJ1-1
V gene: TRBV6-1

CDR3 protein: CASRDRTYLDTEAFF
CDR3 DNA: TGTGCCAGCAGGGACAGAACTTACTTGGACACTGAAGCTTTCTTT
D gene: .
clone size: few
J gene: TRBJ1-1
V gene: TRBV6-5

CDR3 protein: CASGLRGLPYEQYF
CDR3 DNA: TGTGCCAGCGGTCTGAGGGGGCTGCCCTACGAGCAGTACTTC
D gene: TRBD1
clone size: .
J gene: TRBJ2-7
V gene: TRBV6-1

CDR3 protein: CASSELGQIPISNQPQHF
CDR3 DNA: TGTGCCAGCAGCGAACTTGGACAGATACCTATTAGCAATCAGCCCCAGCATTTT
D gene: .
clone size: .
J gene: TRBJ1-5
V gene: TRBV6-1

CDR3 protein: CASSIGTEETQYF
CDR3 DNA: TGTGCCAGTAGTATTGGAACAGAAGAGACCCAGTACTTC
D gene: .
clone size: few
J gene: TRBJ2-5
V gene: TRBV19

CDR3 protein: CASSTGGAEAFF
CDR3 DNA: TGCGCCAGCAGCACAGGGGGAGCTGAAGCTTTCTTT
D gene: TRBD1
clone size: .
J gene: TRBJ1-1
V gene: TRBV4-1

CDR3 protein: CASSAGQGATQPQHF
CDR3 DNA: TGCGCCAGCAGCGCCGGACAGGGGGCAACTCAGCCCCAGCATTTT
D gene: TRBD1
clone size: .
J gene: TRBJ1-5
V gene: TRBV10-1

CDR3 protein: CASSLEGAASYNEQFF
CDR3 DNA: TGCGCCAGCAGCCTGGAAGGGGCAGCCTCCTACAATGAGCAGTTCTTC
D gene: .
clone size: .
J gene: TRBJ2-1
V gene: TRBV5-1

CDR3 protein: CASSLRLTGMGDEQFF
CDR3 DNA: TGTGCCAGCAGCCTAAGGTTGACAGGTATGGGCGATGAGCAGTTCTTC
D gene: .
clone size: .
J gene: TRBJ2-1
V gene: TRBV14

CDR3 protein: CATSLEGNQPQHF
CDR3 DNA: TGTGCCACTTCTCTAGAAGGCAATCAGCCCCAGCATTTT
D gene: .
clone size: .
J gene: TRBJ1-5
V gene: TRBV19

CDR3 protein: CASSPEGIYGYTF
CDR3 DNA: TGTGCCAGCTCACCGGAGGGAATCTATGGCTACACCTTC
D gene: .
clone size: .
J gene: TRBJ1-2
V gene: TRBV18

CDR3 protein: CASSPPLQGQGLFF
CDR3 DNA: TGTGCCAGCTCACCACCGCTCCAGGGCCAGGGGCTGTTTTTT
D gene: .
clone size: .
J gene: TRBJ2-2
V gene: TRBV18

CDR3 protein: CASSLAPGGADTQYF
CDR3 DNA: TGTGCCAGCAGCTTAGCGCCGGGGGGCGCAGATACGCAGTATTTT
D gene: .
clone size: .
J gene: TRBJ2-3
V gene: TRBV7-9

CDR3 protein: CASSLTTGYEQYF
CDR3 DNA: TGTGCCAGTAGCCTAACAACAGGTTACGAGCAGTACTTC
D gene: .
clone size: .
J gene: TRBJ2-7
V gene: TRBV19